The clone carrying this T cell receptor (beta chain) turned up a few times. The assay was immunoSEQ multiplex PCR, and TCRdb's table has in-frame clones only and misses some. The sample includes some 94,000 clones, around 90% seen only once; the top ten take around 1.8%. This entry belongs to a study of T cell changes during pregnancy in multiple sclerosis. This CDR3 comprises 21 residues. The V gene end was trimmed by 5 bases and the J gene end by 5 bases; junction bases not matched to a gene: 23. Germline-derived CDR1 and CDR2 are LNHNV and YYDKDF (reference sequence). The source material was peripheral blood, sampled in the first trimester of pregnancy. The J gene is TRBJ2-5, the V gene TRBV15; 13 bases are a match to TRBD2. This clonotype was obtained from a female donor in good health, enrolled as a control in a pregnancy study. The CDR3 spells CATSPKGTGRLAGGLRETQYF. DNA for the CDR3: TGTGCCACCAGCCCTAAGGGGACGGGCAGACTAGCGGGGGGCTTACGGGAGACCCAGTACTTC.